A selection of T cell receptor beta chains follows, all from one sample in a study of early T cells in non-severe SARS-CoV-2 infection. MiXCR, applied by TCRdb to the 5' RACE reads, yields one record per CDR3 protein. The sample yields more than 25,000 distinct CDR3 sequences, 4.6% seen once. Sequenced sample: whole blood. These receptors all come from an adult who was a healthcare worker with PCR-confirmed SARS-CoV-2 infection or an uninfected control (not recorded which). The CDR3 runs from the conserved cysteine through the conserved F or W. The D gene is left open where the match is weak. Only part of the rows carry a size: once, few, many, or a class if the clone is expanded.

V	J	size	D	DNA	CDR3
TRBV15	TRBJ2-3	many	TRBD1	TGTGCCACCAGCCCTGTCCCGGGACAGGGCACAGATACGCAGTATTTT	CATSPVPGQGTDTQYF
TRBV3-1	TRBJ2-2	NA	NA	TGTGCCAGCAGCCCCACCGGGAACCCCGGGGAGCTGTTTTTT	CASSPTGNPGELFF
TRBV12-3/TRBV12-4	TRBJ2-3	many	TRBD2	TGTGCCAGCACTAAGGGGCTAGCGGCAGATACGCAGTATTTT	CASTKGLAADTQYF
TRBV5-1	TRBJ2-1	many	TRBD2	TGCGCCAGCAGCTTGCCCACAATAAGGACTAGCGGGGCCACCGAGGGCTACAATGAGCAGTTCTTC	CASSLPTIRTSGATEGYNEQFF
TRBV9	TRBJ2-2	many	TRBD1	TGTGCCAGCAGCGTAGCTACAGGGGGCCGATACACCGGGGAGCTGTTTTTT	CASSVATGGRYTGELFF
TRBV3-1	TRBJ2-3	few	NA	TGTGCCAGCAGCCATCTGGGCAGCGGACCCACAGATACGCAGTATTTT	CASSHLGSGPTDTQYF
TRBV5-6	TRBJ2-1	many	TRBD2	TGTGCCAGCAGCGCCACTAGCGGCAAAGCTTACAATGAGCAGTTCTTC	CASSATSGKAYNEQFF
TRBV11-2	TRBJ1-3	few	NA	TGTGCCAGCAGCTTAGGCCCAGAGTCTGGAAACACCATATATTTT	CASSLGPESGNTIYF
TRBV6-1	TRBJ2-1	medium-sized	TRBD2	TGTGCCAGCAGTGAACTGACTAGCGGGTACAATGAGCAGTTCTTC	CASSELTSGYNEQFF
TRBV6-4	TRBJ2-1	NA	TRBD2	TGTGCCAGCAGTGACTCGCCTGGCGGGAGCGATGAGCAGTTCTTC	CASSDSPGGSDEQFF
TRBV11-2	TRBJ2-7	many	NA	TGTGCCAGCAGCCCTCTACGAGGGGGGATGTCTGGTTGGGAGCAGTACTTC	CASSPLRGGMSGWEQYF
TRBV6-6	TRBJ2-3	many	NA	TGTGCCAGCAGTTACCCCACCCCAGGCATTAGCACAGATACGCAGTATTTT	CASSYPTPGISTDTQYF
TRBV20-1	TRBJ2-2	many	NA	TGCAGTGCTAGAGCCCCCAGGGAGGCCGGGGAGCTGTTTTTT	CSARAPREAGELFF
TRBV7-2	TRBJ2-1	many	NA	TGTGCCAGCAGCTTCCGGGCCCCGCATGAGCAGTTCTTC	CASSFRAPHEQFF
TRBV6-2/TRBV6-3	TRBJ2-5	many	NA	TGTGCCAGCAGTTACCGGCTGAACGGGGAGACCCAGTACTTC	CASSYRLNGETQYF
TRBV10-3	TRBJ1-6	many	NA	TGTGCCATCAGTGAGGGTGCTACCAAGGGATCACCCCTCCACTTT	CAISEGATKGSPLHF
TRBV7-9	TRBJ2-3	few	NA	TGTGCCAGCAGCTTAGAAGTCACAGATACGCAGTATTTT	CASSLEVTDTQYF